Each of the 3 T cell receptor beta chains below was sequenced from the same sample in a study of blood T cell repertoires in COVID-19. The protocol was immunoSEQ multiplex PCR, while the TCRdb copy is restricted to in-frame clones and leaves out a portion. Of 150,000 to 200,000 clones in the sample, approximately 80% are singletons; the top ten hold about 0.91%. Sequencing used peripheral blood. Every receptor here comes from a man in his 60s with COVID-19, enrolled during active disease.

The J gene is TRBJ2-5, the V gene TRBV12-3 or TRBV12-4; 9 bases match TRBD1. Trimming took 3 bases from V and 9 from J; bases not matched to a gene: 5. The CDR3 is made up of 13 amino acids. CDR3 in amino acids: CASSFGTGMSQYF. The CDR3 DNA reads TGTGCCAGCAGTTTCGGGACAGGGATGTCCCAGTACTTC.

V is TRBV7-6 and J is TRBJ1-5, with 7 bases that match TRBD1. This CDR3 has 15 residues. Germline CDR1 reads SGHVS; CDR2 reads FNYEAQ. J gave up 7 bases and V 5 bases, and 11 bases lay outside the gene matches. This CDR3 reads CASSREQGQGQPQHF. The CDR3 region has the DNA TGTGCCAGCAGCCGGGAACAGGGGCAGGGGCAGCCCCAGCATTTT.

This clone was observed a single time. This rearrangement joins TRBV5-1 to TRBJ2-4, with 7 bases fitting TRBD1. This CDR3 contains 12 residues. Losses at the gene ends were 4 bases for V and 8 bases for J; bases not matched to a gene: 3. The germline CDR1 and CDR2 sequences are SGHRS and YFSETQ. CDR3 amino acids: CASSPQGDIQYF. DNA of the CDR3: TGCGCCAGCAGCCCCCAGGGGGACATTCAGTACTTC. The full variable domain, in which reference TRBV5-1 and TRBJ2-4 provide the parts outside the CDR3, is KAGVTQTPRYLIKTRGQQVTLSCSPISGHRSVSWYQQTPGQGLQFLFEYFSETQRNKGNFPGRFSGRQFSNSRSEMNVSTLELGDSALYLCASSPQGDIQYFGAGTRLSVL.